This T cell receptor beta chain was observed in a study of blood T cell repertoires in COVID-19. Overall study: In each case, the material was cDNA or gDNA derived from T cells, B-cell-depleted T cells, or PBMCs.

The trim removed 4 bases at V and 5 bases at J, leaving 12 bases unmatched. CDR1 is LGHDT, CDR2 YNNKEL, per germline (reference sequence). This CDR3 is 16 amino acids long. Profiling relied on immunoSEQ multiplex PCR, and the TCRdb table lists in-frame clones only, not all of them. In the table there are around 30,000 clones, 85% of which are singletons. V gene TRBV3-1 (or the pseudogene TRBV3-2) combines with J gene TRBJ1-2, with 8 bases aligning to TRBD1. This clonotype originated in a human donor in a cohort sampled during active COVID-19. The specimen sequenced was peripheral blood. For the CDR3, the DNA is TGTGCCAGCAGCCCTGTCCCCGGGACAGGCGGGTATGGCTACACCTTC. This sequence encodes CASSPVPGTGGYGYTF.